This T cell receptor (beta chain) was documented in a study of CD8 T cells in ankylosing spondylitis. General study points: CD8+ by phenotype, disease-linked clones were relatively rare in peripheral blood. Ankylosing spondylitis blood seemed to carry a telltale TCR beta motif made of several highly homologous variants.

This CDR3 spans 15 amino acids. Germline-derived CDR1 and CDR2 are DFQATT and SNEGSKA (reference sequence). Between the trimmed V and J ends, which lost 3 bases and 0 bases, there was a span of 12 bases. Note on this clonotype: Antigen unknown.

TCRdb re-called the 5' RACE reads through MiXCR, storing one row per CDR3 protein. The table shows some 840,000 distinct CDR3 sequences, with about 10% occurring only once. The clonotype comes from a male donor with ankylosing spondylitis. The sequenced sample was blood, either unsorted or a sorted T cell fraction (not recorded which). This rearrangement joins TRBV20-1 to TRBJ1-5; a weak D match, TRBD1 (6 bases). For the CDR3, the DNA is TGCAGTGCTAGGTGGGGGGCCCATAGCAATCAGCCCCAGCATTTT. Protein: CSARWGAHSNQPQHF.